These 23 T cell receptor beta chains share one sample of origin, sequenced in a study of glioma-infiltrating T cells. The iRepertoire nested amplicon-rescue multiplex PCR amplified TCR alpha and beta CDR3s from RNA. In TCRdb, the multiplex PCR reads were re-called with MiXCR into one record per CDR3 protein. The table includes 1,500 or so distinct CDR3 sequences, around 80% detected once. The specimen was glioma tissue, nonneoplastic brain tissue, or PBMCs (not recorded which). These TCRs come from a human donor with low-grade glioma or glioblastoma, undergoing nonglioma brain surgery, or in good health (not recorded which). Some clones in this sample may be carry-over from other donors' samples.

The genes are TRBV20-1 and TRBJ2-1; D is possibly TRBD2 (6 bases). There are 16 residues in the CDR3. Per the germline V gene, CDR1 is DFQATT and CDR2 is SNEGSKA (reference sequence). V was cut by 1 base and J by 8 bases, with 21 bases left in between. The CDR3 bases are TGCAGTGCTAGAGGGGGTGCGGGAACTTCCCTTGATGAGCAGTTCTTC. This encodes CSARGGAGTSLDEQFF.

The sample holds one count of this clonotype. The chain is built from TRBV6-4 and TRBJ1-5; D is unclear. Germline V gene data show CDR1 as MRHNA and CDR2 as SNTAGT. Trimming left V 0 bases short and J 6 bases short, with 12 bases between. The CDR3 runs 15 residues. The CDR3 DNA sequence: TGTGCCAGCAGTGACTCGAAGGGAACGGTTCAGCCCCAGCATTTT. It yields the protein CASSDSKGTVQPQHF.

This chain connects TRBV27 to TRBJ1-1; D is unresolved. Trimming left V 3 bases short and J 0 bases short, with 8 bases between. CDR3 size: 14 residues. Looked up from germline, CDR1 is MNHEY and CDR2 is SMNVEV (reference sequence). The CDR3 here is CASSFNGVNTEAFF. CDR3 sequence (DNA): TGTGCCAGCAGTTTCAACGGGGTGAACACTGAAGCTTTCTTT.

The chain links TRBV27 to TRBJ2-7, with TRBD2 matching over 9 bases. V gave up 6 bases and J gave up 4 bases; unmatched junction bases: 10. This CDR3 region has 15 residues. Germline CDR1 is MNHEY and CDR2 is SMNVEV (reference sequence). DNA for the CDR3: TGTGCCAGCAGCTCTAGCGGGGCAGGGGTATACGAGCAGTACTTC. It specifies CASSSSGAGVYEQYF.

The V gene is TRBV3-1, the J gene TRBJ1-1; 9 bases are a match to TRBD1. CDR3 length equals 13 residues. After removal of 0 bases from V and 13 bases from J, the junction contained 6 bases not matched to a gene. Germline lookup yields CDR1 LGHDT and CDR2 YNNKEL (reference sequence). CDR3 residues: CASSQDWDRVLFF. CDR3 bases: TGTGCCAGCAGCCAAGATTGGGACAGGGTGCTTTTCTTT.

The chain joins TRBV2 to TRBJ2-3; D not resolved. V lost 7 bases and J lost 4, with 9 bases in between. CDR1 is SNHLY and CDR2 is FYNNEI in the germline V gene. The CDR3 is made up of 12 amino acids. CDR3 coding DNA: TGTGCCAGCACCGGTCTGTCAGATACGCAGTATTTT. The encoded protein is CASTGLSDTQYF.

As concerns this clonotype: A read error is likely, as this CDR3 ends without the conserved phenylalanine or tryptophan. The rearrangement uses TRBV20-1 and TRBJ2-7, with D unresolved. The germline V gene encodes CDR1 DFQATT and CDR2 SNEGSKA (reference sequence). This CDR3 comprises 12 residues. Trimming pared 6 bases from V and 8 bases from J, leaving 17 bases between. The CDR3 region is CSALKGLSKQYL. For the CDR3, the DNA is TGCAGTGCGCTGAAGGGCCTGAGCAAGCAGTACTTA.

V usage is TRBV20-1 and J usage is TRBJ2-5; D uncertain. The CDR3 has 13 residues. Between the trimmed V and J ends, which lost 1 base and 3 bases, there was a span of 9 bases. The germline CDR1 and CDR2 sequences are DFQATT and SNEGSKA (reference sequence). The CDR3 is CSARVTAEETQYF. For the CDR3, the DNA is TGCAGTGCTAGAGTAACAGCAGAAGAGACCCAGTACTTC.

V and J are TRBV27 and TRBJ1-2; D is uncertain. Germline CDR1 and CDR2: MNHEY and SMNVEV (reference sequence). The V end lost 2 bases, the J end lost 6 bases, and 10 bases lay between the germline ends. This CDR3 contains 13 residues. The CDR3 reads CASSLIAGNGYTF. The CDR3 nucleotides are TGTGCCAGCAGTTTAATTGCGGGGAATGGCTACACCTTC.

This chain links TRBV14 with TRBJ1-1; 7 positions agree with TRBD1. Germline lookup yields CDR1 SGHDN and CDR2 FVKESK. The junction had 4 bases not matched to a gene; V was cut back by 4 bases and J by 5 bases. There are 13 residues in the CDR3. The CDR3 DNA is TGTGCCAGCAGCCTCAACAGGGGTACTGAAGCTTTCTTT. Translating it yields CASSLNRGTEAFF.

The CDR3 loop is CASSLIRSGKRADTQYF. In DNA form, the CDR3 reads TGTGCCAGCAGTTTAATCCGATCAGGGAAAAGGGCAGATACGCAGTATTTT. V and J are TRBV27 and TRBJ2-3, with D perhaps TRBD1 (5 bases). This CDR3 contains 17 residues. Per germline, CDR1 MNHEY and CDR2 SMNVEV (reference sequence). V was shortened by 2 bases and J by 4 bases, with 19 bases between the two germline ends.

The CDR3 nucleotides read TGTGCCAGCAGCCCGGGACTAACGACAGATACGCAGTATTTT. It yields the protein CASSPGLTTDTQYF. The genes are TRBV13 and TRBJ2-3, with 7 bases aligning to TRBD2. The CDR3 contains 14 residues. V trimming: 5 bases; J trimming: 3 bases; junction bases outside the gene matches: 5. The germline gives CDR1 PRHDT, CDR2 FYEKMQ (reference sequence).

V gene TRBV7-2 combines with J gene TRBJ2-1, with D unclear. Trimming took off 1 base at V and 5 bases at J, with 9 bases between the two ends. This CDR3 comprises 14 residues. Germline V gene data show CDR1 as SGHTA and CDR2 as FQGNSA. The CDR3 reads CASSLVLANNEQFF. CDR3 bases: TGTGCCAGCAGCTTAGTTTTGGCTAACAATGAGCAGTTCTTC.

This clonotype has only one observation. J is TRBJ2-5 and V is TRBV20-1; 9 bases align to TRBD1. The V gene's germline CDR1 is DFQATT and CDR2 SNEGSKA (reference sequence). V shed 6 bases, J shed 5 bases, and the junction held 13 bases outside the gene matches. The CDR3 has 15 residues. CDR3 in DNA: TGCAGTGCCAGCAGTGGGGACAGGGAAGGGGAGACCCAGTACTTC. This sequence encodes CSASSGDREGETQYF.

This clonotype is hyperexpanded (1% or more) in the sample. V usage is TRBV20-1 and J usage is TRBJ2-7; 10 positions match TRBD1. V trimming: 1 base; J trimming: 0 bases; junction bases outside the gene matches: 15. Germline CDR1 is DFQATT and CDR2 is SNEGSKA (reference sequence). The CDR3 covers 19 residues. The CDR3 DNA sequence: TGCAGTGCTAGAGGGCAGGGGACAGGGGCCTCGACGAACTCCTACGAGCAGTACTTC. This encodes CSARGQGTGASTNSYEQYF.

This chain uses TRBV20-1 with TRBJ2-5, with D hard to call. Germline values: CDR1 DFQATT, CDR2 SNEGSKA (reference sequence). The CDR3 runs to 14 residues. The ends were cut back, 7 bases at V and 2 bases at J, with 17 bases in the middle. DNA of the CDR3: TGCAGTGTCGAACCACCGGGCGGACAAGAGACCCAGTACTTC. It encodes CSVEPPGGQETQYF.

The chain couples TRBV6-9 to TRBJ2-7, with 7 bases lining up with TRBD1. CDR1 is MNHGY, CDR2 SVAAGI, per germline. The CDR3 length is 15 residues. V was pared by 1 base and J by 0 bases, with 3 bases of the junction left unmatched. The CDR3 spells CASSYFGTDSYEQYF. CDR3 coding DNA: TGTGCCAGCAGTTATTTTGGGACAGACTCCTACGAGCAGTACTTC.

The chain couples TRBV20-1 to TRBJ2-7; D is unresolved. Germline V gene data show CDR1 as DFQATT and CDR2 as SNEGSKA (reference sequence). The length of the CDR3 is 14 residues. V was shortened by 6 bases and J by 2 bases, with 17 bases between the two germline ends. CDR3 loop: CSAQRPGSTYEQYF. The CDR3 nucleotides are TGCAGTGCCCAGAGGCCGGGTTCTACCTACGAGCAGTACTTC.

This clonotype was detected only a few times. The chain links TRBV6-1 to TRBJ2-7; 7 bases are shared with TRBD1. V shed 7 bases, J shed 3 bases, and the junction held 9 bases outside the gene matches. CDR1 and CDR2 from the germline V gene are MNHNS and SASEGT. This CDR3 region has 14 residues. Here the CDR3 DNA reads TGTGCCAGCACTCGACAGGGATTGAGCTACGAGCAGTACTTC. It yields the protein CASTRQGLSYEQYF.

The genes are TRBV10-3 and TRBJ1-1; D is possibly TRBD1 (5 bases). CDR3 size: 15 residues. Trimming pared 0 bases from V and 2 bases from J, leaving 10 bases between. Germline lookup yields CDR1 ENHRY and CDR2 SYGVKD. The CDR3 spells CAISESQGHNTEAFF. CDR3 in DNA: TGTGCCATCAGTGAGTCCCAGGGCCATAACACTGAAGCTTTCTTT.

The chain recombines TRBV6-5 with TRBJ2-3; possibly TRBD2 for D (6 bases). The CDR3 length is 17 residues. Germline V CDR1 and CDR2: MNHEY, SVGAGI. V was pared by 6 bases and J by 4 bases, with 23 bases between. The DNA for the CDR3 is TGTGCCAGCAGCCGCGTGTTGTTCGCGGGGATGCCAGATACGCAGTATTTT. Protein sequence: CASSRVLFAGMPDTQYF.

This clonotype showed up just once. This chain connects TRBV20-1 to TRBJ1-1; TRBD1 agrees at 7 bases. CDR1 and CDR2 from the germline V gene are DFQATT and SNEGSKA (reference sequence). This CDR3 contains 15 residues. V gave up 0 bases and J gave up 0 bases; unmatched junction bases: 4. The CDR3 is CSAREGTEVNTEAFF. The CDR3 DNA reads TGCAGTGCTAGAGAGGGGACAGAGGTGAACACTGAAGCTTTCTTT.

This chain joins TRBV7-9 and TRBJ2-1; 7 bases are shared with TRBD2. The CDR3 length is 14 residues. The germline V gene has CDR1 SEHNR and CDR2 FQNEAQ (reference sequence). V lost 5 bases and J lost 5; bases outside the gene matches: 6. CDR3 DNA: TGTGCCAGCAGCCGCCGGGACTACGACAATGAGCAGTTCTTC. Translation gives CASSRRDYDNEQFF.